A single sample is the source of the 20 T cell receptor beta chains below, sequenced in a study of CD8+CD57+ T cells in acquired aplastic anemia. TCR beta VDJ and CDR3 profiling used genomic DNA as template. TCRdb analysed the reads with MiXCR anew, one entry per CDR3 protein. This table holds about 180,000 distinct CDR3 sequences, roughly 63% found once. Those patients picked for sequencing had displayed CD8+CD57+ cell expansion on flow cytometry. Sequencing was done on a sample of sorted CD4+, CD8+, or CD8+CD57+ T cells (not recorded which) from PBMCs. The receptors here all came from a human donor with aplastic anemia.

The V call is TRBV7-8, the J call TRBJ1-4, with TRBD1 matching over 10 bases. Germline loops: CDR1 SGHVS, CDR2 FQNEAQ. The CDR3 is 17 amino acids. V lost 4 bases to trimming and J lost 0 bases; unmatched junction nucleotides: 5. CDR3: CASSSGTGDATNEKLFF. In nucleotides, the CDR3 is TGTGCCAGCAGCTCCGGGACAGGGGACGCAACTAATGAAAAACTGTTTTTT.

This clonotype was seen a few times. This chain connects TRBV10-3 to TRBJ1-2, with 7 nucleotides matching TRBD1. V dropped 6 bases and J dropped 7; count of bases not matched to a gene: 11. Germline CDR1 and CDR2: ENHRY and SYGVKD. The CDR3 has 14 amino acids. The CDR3 region has the DNA TGTGCCATCAGCCAGGGGGTGGCATTTTCTGGCTACACCTTC. Protein sequence: CAISQGVAFSGYTF.

The V and J genes are TRBV15 and TRBJ1-6; D gene unclear. The V gene lost 0 bases and the J gene lost 0 bases, with 6 bases spanning the gap. The CDR3 has 16 residues. Germline CDR1 LNHNV, CDR2 YYDKDF (reference sequence). The CDR3 coding sequence is TGTGCCACCAGCAGAGAGGGGAGCTCCTATAATTCACCCCTCCACTTT. It is translated as CATSREGSSYNSPLHF.

The V and J genes are TRBV24-1 and TRBJ1-5; possibly TRBD1 for D (5 bases). Germline V gene sequence: CDR1 KGHDR, CDR2 SFDVKD. The CDR3 is 13 amino acids. V was pared by 10 bases and J by 5 bases, with 14 bases between. The CDR3 loop reads CATFREGDQPQHF. The CDR3 DNA is TGTGCCACTTTCAGGGAGGGTGATCAGCCCCAGCATTTT.

The rearrangement joins TRBV20-1 to TRBJ2-2; weak D call: TRBD2 (6 bases). V was shortened by 6 bases and J by 5 bases, with 16 bases between the two germline ends. Germline loops: CDR1 DFQATT, CDR2 SNEGSKA (reference sequence). The CDR3 is 14 residues long. The CDR3 DNA reads TGCAGTGCCCTTCCCCCGGGACTGACCGGGGAGCTGTTTTTT. Encoded protein: CSALPPGLTGELFF.

This chain joins TRBV12-3 or TRBV12-4 and TRBJ2-3; D remains unclear. CDR3 length: 17 residues. V lost 6 bases and J 1 base, leaving 20 bases between the germline ends. CDR3 in DNA: TGTGCCAGCAGCGGATCAGGACGCCCCGTAGGCACAGATACGCAGTATTTT. Amino acid sequence: CASSGSGRPVGTDTQYF.

Note on this clonotype: One junction end disagrees with the germline gene, perhaps due to a read error. This chain links TRBV7-2 with TRBJ2-1, with unresolved D. The CDR3 runs to 14 residues. Germline V gene lookup returns CDR1 SGHTA and CDR2 FQGNSA. The CDR3 DNA reads as TGTGCCAGCAGCTTAGCTTCCACCTACGATGAGCAGTTCTTC. Residues: CASSLASTYDEQFF.

This rearrangement joins TRBV20-1 to TRBJ2-5; D is undetermined. This CDR3 is 14 amino acids long. V dropped 6 bases and J dropped 3 bases, with 17 bases sitting between them. Germline V gene data show CDR1 as DFQATT and CDR2 as SNEGSKA (reference sequence). The CDR3 loop reads CSARRGAREETQYF. Here the CDR3 DNA reads TGCAGTGCGCGACGAGGAGCGAGAGAAGAGACCCAGTACTTC.

This chain joins TRBV20-1 and TRBJ2-1; D is perhaps TRBD1 (5 bases). This CDR3 is built from 14 residues. Germline CDR1 DFQATT, CDR2 SNEGSKA (reference sequence). The germline V and J ends were trimmed by 1 base and 2 bases, with 9 bases remaining between them. CDR3 sequence reads: CSARGQLPYNEQFF. DNA of the CDR3: TGCAGTGCTAGAGGACAGCTTCCCTACAATGAGCAGTTCTTC.

Here the CDR3 reads CASRVQGAGNTIYF. CDR3 DNA: TGTGCCAGTAGGGTACAGGGGGCTGGAAACACCATATATTTT. The gene calls are TRBV19 and TRBJ1-3, with 8 bases aligning to TRBD1. The germline gives CDR1 LNHDA, CDR2 SQIVND (reference sequence). V trimming: 6 bases; J trimming: 2 bases; junction bases outside the gene matches: 3. There are 14 residues in the CDR3.

This clonotype was observed many times. The chain carries TRBV4-1 and TRBJ1-3; D not certain. The V and J ends lost 0 bases and 3 bases respectively, with 9 bases between them. The germline V gene encodes CDR1 MGHRA and CDR2 YSYEKL. This CDR3 has 15 amino acids. The CDR3, as DNA: TGCGCCAGCAGCCAAGATACCGGGGATGGAAACACCATATATTTT. Protein sequence: CASSQDTGDGNTIYF.

The chain couples TRBV19 to TRBJ2-7; perhaps TRBD2 as D (7 bases). Trimming took 6 bases from V and 4 from J, leaving 22 bases between them. CDR1 LNHDA and CDR2 SQIVND come from the germline V gene (reference sequence). This CDR3 region has 16 residues. The CDR3 loop is CASRPTSTGGPYEQYF. CDR3 sequence (DNA): TGTGCCAGTAGACCGACTAGCACCGGGGGCCCTTACGAGCAGTACTTC.

Only a few counts were recorded for this clonotype. This rearrangement joins TRBV6-1 to TRBJ2-1, with 8 bases matching TRBD1. The CDR3 has 17 amino acids. With V trimmed by 2 bases and J by 2 bases, 8 bases remained unmatched. Looked up from germline, CDR1 is MNHNS and CDR2 is SASEGT. The CDR3 coding sequence is TGTGCCAGCAGTGAATACGGCTGGACAGGGCCCTACAATGAGCAGTTCTTC. Translating it yields CASSEYGWTGPYNEQFF.

The chain uses TRBV25-1 and TRBJ2-1; 9 bases are shared with TRBD1. Trimming took 0 bases from V and 4 from J; bases not matched to a gene: 1. CDR3 length: 15 residues. CDR1 and CDR2 (germline): MGHDK, SYGVNS. As DNA, the CDR3 is TGTGCCAGCAGTGAATACGGGACAGGGTACAATGAGCAGTTCTTC. Amino acids: CASSEYGTGYNEQFF.

This clonotype was detected many times. V is TRBV5-8 and J is TRBJ1-1, with D unclear. V was shortened by 0 bases and J by 0 bases, with 12 bases between the two germline ends. The CDR3 spans 16 residues. From germline, CDR1 is SGHTS and CDR2 YDEGEE. CDR3 sequence: CASSLGSGRVNTEAFF. The DNA of the CDR3 is TGTGCCAGCAGCTTGGGGTCGGGAAGGGTGAACACTGAAGCTTTCTTT.

This clonotype has only a few counts. The rearrangement joins TRBV20-1 to TRBJ2-7; 9 bases line up with TRBD2. From germline, CDR1 is DFQATT and CDR2 SNEGSKA (reference sequence). The CDR3 is 13 residues long. V dropped 7 bases and J dropped 2; count of bases not matched to a gene: 6. In DNA form, the CDR3 reads TGCAGTGTCCGGACTAGCGCCGCCTACGAGCAGTACTTC. Protein: CSVRTSAAYEQYF.

A single count supports this clonotype. The chain combines TRBV20-1 with TRBJ1-2; no clear D. Germline V gene sequence: CDR1 DFQATT, CDR2 SNEGSKA (reference sequence). Trimming stripped 1 base from V and 4 bases from J, with 16 bases between. The CDR3 consists of 15 residues. CDR3 sequence reads: CSARAMGIQAYGYTF. The CDR3 DNA follows: TGCAGTGCTAGAGCGATGGGAATACAAGCCTATGGCTACACCTTC.

There are a few counts of this clonotype. The chain couples TRBV5-1 to TRBJ1-1, with D perhaps TRBD1 (6 bases). Per the germline V gene, CDR1 is SGHRS and CDR2 is YFSETQ. V gave up 7 bases and J gave up 3 bases, with 13 bases separating them. This CDR3 is 13 amino acids long. DNA of the CDR3: TGCGCCAGCGCGGGGGGCGGGTACACTGAAGCTTTCTTT. Amino acid sequence: CASAGGGYTEAFF. The full variable domain, in which reference TRBV5-1 and TRBJ1-1 provide the parts outside the CDR3, is KAGVTQTPRYLIKTRGQQVTLSCSPISGHRSVSWYQQTPGQGLQFLFEYFSETQRNKGNFPGRFSGRQFSNSRSEMNVSTLELGDSALYLCASAGGGYTEAFFGQGTRLTVV.

This clonotype was counted between two and nine times. The V gene is TRBV2, the J gene TRBJ2-6, with 7 bases aligning to TRBD1. The CDR3 runs to 17 residues. Germline V CDR1 and CDR2: SNHLY, FYNNEI. V lost 4 bases, J lost 0 bases, and 6 bases stayed unmatched. CDR3 sequence reads: CASSVRDSNSGANVLTF. The CDR3 DNA sequence: TGTGCCAGCAGTGTGAGGGACAGCAACTCTGGGGCCAACGTCCTGACTTTC. Complete variable domain (other parts from reference TRBV2 and TRBJ2-6): EPEVTQTPSHQVTQMGQEVILRCVPISNHLYFYWYRQILGQKVEFLVSFYNNEISEKSEIFDDQFSVERPDGSNFTLKIRSTKLEDSAMYFCASSVRDSNSGANVLTFGAGSRLTVL.

The sample holds many counts of this clonotype. The chain joins TRBV7-8 to TRBJ1-2; D unresolved. Trimming stripped 5 bases from V and 0 bases from J, with 13 bases between. Germline V gene lookup returns CDR1 SGHVS and CDR2 FQNEAQ. The CDR3 is made up of 15 amino acids. The CDR3 here is CASSTPGASNYGYTF. The CDR3 nucleotides are TGTGCCAGCAGCACGCCGGGAGCTTCTAACTATGGCTACACCTTC.